The TCR beta chain under discussion was sequenced for a study of T cell changes during pregnancy in multiple sclerosis. Germline V gene lookup returns CDR1 LNHDA and CDR2 SQIVND (reference sequence). Trimming took 5 bases from V and 4 from J, leaving 9 bases between them. CDR3 length equals 13 residues. Here immunoSEQ multiplex PCR was the method, and the copy in TCRdb shows in-frame clones only, minus some. Found here are fewer than 70,000 clones, approximately 87% of them singletons; the top ten hold over 4%. This clone was seen a handful of times. The sequence derives from a human donor whose cells served as feeder cells for cultures in a pregnancy study. V usage is TRBV19 and J usage is TRBJ2-1, with a tentative D call TRBD1 (5 bases). Sample: peripheral blood from another person, used as feeder cells. The DNA of the CDR3 is TGTGCCAGTAGTGGGGCCAGATACAATGAGCAGTTCTTC. The encoded protein is CASSGARYNEQFF.